The 18 T cell receptor beta chains reported below all come from one sample, sequenced in a study of blood T cells in healthy people across ages. The use of a sample-barcoded 5' primer and a J-beta primer mix characterized a second PCR of roughly 7 to 11 cycles. TCRdb reanalysed the 5' RACE reads using MiXCR and keeps one entry per CDR3 protein. The sample gives about 720,000 distinct CDR3 sequences, approximately 22% of which show up once; roughly a fifth is in the top ten. The sample consisted of blood. Source of these receptors: a man aged 70 or older in good health.

This clonotype has just a few counts. CDR3 sequence: CSAPSWQGNTEAFF. The CDR3 nucleotides read TGCAGTGCTCCCTCGTGGCAGGGGAACACTGAAGCTTTCTTT. The V call is TRBV20-1, the J call TRBJ1-1; possibly TRBD1 for D (5 bases). Germline CDR1 is DFQATT and CDR2 is SNEGSKA (reference sequence). V lost 5 bases to trimming and J lost 1 base, with 14 bases between them. The CDR3 is 14 residues long.

The chain has TRBV6-6 and TRBJ2-3; D may match TRBD1 or TRBD2 (5 bases each). V was trimmed by 6 bases and J by 2 bases, leaving 12 bases between them. Germline-derived CDR1 and CDR2 are MNHNY and SVGAGI (reference sequence). CDR3 length: 14 residues. Here the CDR3 reads CASSRDVITDTQYF. The CDR3 DNA follows: TGTGCCAGCAGCCGGGACGTAATCACAGATACGCAGTATTTT.

The sample holds a few counts of this clonotype. The chain uses TRBV5-1 and TRBJ1-2; TRBD1 matches 8 bases. Germline-derived CDR1 and CDR2 are SGHRS and YFSETQ. Trimming removed 2 bases from V and 11 bases from J; junction bases left unmatched: 11. CDR3 size: 14 residues. CDR3 sequence: CASSFDRGLFGYTF. In nucleotides, the CDR3 is TGCGCCAGCAGCTTCGACAGGGGCCTCTTTGGTTACACCTTC.

The rearrangement links TRBV19 to TRBJ1-2; 7 positions agree with TRBD1. CDR1 is LNHDA, CDR2 SQIVND, per germline (reference sequence). The CDR3 has 15 amino acids. The trim removed 6 bases at V and 4 bases at J, leaving 11 bases unmatched. CDR3 sequence: CASSMSGTDFYGYTF. CDR3 coding DNA: TGTGCCAGTAGCATGTCCGGGACAGACTTCTATGGCTACACCTTC.

The chain has TRBV19 and TRBJ1-2; 7 bases are a match to TRBD1. After removal of 3 bases from V and 7 bases from J, the junction contained 11 bases not matched to a gene. Germline V CDR1 and CDR2: LNHDA, SQIVND (reference sequence). The CDR3 runs 15 residues. This CDR3 is CASSIPLTGTAGYTF. The CDR3 DNA sequence: TGTGCCAGTAGTATCCCCCTGACAGGGACGGCTGGCTACACCTTC.

The chain carries TRBV18 and TRBJ2-1; D is undetermined. V was cut by 6 bases and J by 3 bases, with 9 bases left in between. The germline gives CDR1 KGHSH, CDR2 LQKENI. The CDR3 totals 13 residues. Here the CDR3 reads CASSRERYNEQFF. Here the CDR3 DNA reads TGTGCCAGCTCCCGCGAGCGCTACAATGAGCAGTTCTTC.

This clonotype turned up a few times. The rearrangement uses TRBV7-8 and TRBJ2-7; D may be TRBD1 (5 bases). The CDR3 contains 14 residues. With 5 bases removed from V and 3 bases from J, the gap between germline ends came to 14 bases. CDR1 is SGHVS, CDR2 FQNEAQ, per germline. Written as DNA, the CDR3 is TGTGCCAGCAGCCCCTTGACAGTCAACTACGAGCAGTACTTC. As protein: CASSPLTVNYEQYF.

This clonotype has ten or more counts. The V call is TRBV11-2, the J call TRBJ2-5; 9 bases agree with TRBD1. The length of the CDR3 is 15 residues. Germline V gene lookup returns CDR1 SGHAT and CDR2 FQNNGV. V was clipped by 5 bases and J by 5 bases; unmatched bases: 9. The CDR3 is CASSPRGTGFETQYF. The CDR3 region has the DNA TGTGCCAGCAGCCCACGTGGGACAGGGTTTGAGACCCAGTACTTC.

This clonotype showed up many times. This rearrangement joins TRBV12-3 or TRBV12-4 to TRBJ2-5, with 7 bases aligning to TRBD1. The CDR3 consists of 14 residues. The V and J ends lost 6 bases and 1 base, in that order; junction bases with no gene match: 5. The CDR3 DNA reads TGTGCCAGCAGCCCCGGGACAGTCCAAGAGACCCAGTACTTC. Its protein is CASSPGTVQETQYF.

With regard to this clonotype: Because the CDR3's place on the DNA is in doubt, the DNA is left out and the CDR3 is given as listed by TCRdb. The chain has TRBV12-3 or TRBV12-4 and TRBJ1-2; no check of the table's D call, TRBD1, against the DNA was made. The CDR3 totals 12 residues, both ends included. CDR3 amino acids: CASSFGQGASTF.

Points on this clonotype: A read error may produce the germline difference seen at one junction end. V usage is TRBV11-3 and J usage is TRBJ2-5; D is undetermined. The J call is uncertain, as TRBJ2-1 better fits the DNA end. Looked up from germline, CDR1 is SGHNT and CDR2 is YENEEA. The CDR3 loop spans 14 amino acids. CDR3 in amino acids: CATSRSLVYNEQFF. CDR3 nucleotide sequence: TGTGCCACCAGCCGGAGCCTCGTATACAATGAGCAGTTCTTC.

This clonotype was observed a few times. The V call is TRBV10-3, the J call TRBJ2-1; the D gene could be TRBD1 or TRBD2 (5 bases each). The DNA end is more similar to TRBJ2-5, so the J call may be wrong. CDR1 and CDR2 (germline): ENHRY, SYGVKD. CDR3 length: 12 residues. In DNA, the CDR3 is TGTGCCATCAGCGGGACGGAAGAGACCCAGTACTTC. Protein sequence: CAISGTEETQYF.

In its sample, this clonotype was seen a few times. This chain links TRBV20-1 with TRBJ1-1; D possibly corresponds to TRBD1 (6 bases). Germline CDR1 and CDR2: DFQATT and SNEGSKA (reference sequence). This CDR3 is 14 amino acids long. V was pared by 3 bases and J by 4 bases, with 15 bases between. The CDR3 is CSARGHLGTTEAFF. The CDR3 bases are TGCAGTGCTAGGGGACACCTAGGGACCACTGAAGCTTTCTTT.

The chain links TRBV28 to TRBJ1-4; D perhaps matches TRBD1 (6 bases). CDR1 is MDHEN and CDR2 is SYDVKM in the germline V gene. This CDR3 comprises 15 residues. Trimming removed 6 bases at V and 8 bases at J, with 19 bases between. The CDR3 nucleotides are TGTGCCAGCAGCCCTACAGGGCCAGTAGGGGAAAAACTGTTTTTT. Translating gives CASSPTGPVGEKLFF.

In its sample, this clonotype was seen a few times. The chain links TRBV7-9 to TRBJ2-3; no clear D. This CDR3 has 14 amino acids. V lost 5 bases and J lost 0, with 9 bases in between. Looked up from germline, CDR1 is SEHNR and CDR2 is FQNEAQ (reference sequence). For the CDR3, the DNA is TGTGCCAGCAGCCGAAGTACTAGCACAGATACGCAGTATTTT. Encoded protein: CASSRSTSTDTQYF.

This chain uses TRBV2 with TRBJ2-4, with a tentative D call TRBD2 (5 bases). This CDR3 region has 15 residues. The germline CDR1 and CDR2 sequences are SNHLY and FYNNEI. Deletions cut 5 bases from V and 9 bases from J, with 20 bases between. CDR3 nucleotides: TGTGCCAGCAGTACTCTAGGGCCTAGCTTCAGCATTCAGTACTTC. Translation gives CASSTLGPSFSIQYF.

This clonotype was seen more than once but under ten times. V is TRBV5-1 and J is TRBJ2-3, with D unresolved. V lost 6 bases to trimming and J lost 4 bases, with 12 bases between them. CDR1 SGHRS and CDR2 YFSETQ come from the germline V gene. CDR3 length: 13 amino acids. CDR3 amino acids: CASNTYGSDTQYF. In nucleotides, the CDR3 is TGCGCCAGCAATACTTACGGTTCAGATACGCAGTATTTT. Full variable domain (rest looked up from reference TRBV5-1 and TRBJ2-3): KAGVTQTPRYLIKTRGQQVTLSCSPISGHRSVSWYQQTPGQGLQFLFEYFSETQRNKGNFPGRFSGRQFSNSRSEMNVSTLELGDSALYLCASNTYGSDTQYFGPGTRLTVL.

On this clonotype: A read error may be the cause here, since a much bigger clone is one base away. The chain has TRBV28 and TRBJ1-1; 8 bases line up with TRBD1. The J segment lost 4 bases and the V segment lost 8 bases, leaving 12 bases of the junction unmatched. This CDR3 is built from 15 residues. CDR1 and CDR2 from the germline V gene are MDHEN and SYDVKM. This chain's CDR3 is CASGSRTGSGTEAFF. Here the CDR3 DNA reads TGTGCCAGCGGTTCTAGGACAGGGAGTGGCACTGAAGCTTTCTTT.